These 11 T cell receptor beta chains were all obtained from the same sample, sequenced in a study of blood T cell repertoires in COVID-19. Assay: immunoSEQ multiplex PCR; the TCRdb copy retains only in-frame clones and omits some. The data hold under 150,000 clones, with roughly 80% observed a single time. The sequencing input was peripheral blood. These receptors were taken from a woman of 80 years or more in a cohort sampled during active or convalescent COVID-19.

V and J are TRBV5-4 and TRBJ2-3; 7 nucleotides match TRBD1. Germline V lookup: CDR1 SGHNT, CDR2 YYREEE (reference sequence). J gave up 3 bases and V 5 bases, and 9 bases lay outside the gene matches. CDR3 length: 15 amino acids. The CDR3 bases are TGTGCCAGCAGGGGTGAGAGGGGGCGAACAGATACGCAGTATTTT. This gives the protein CASRGERGRTDTQYF.

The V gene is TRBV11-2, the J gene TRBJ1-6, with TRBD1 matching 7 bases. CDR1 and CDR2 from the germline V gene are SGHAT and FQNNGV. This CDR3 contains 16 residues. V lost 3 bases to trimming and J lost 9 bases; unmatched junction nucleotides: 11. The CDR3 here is CASSFESGQGGSPLHF. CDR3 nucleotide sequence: TGTGCCAGCAGCTTCGAATCAGGGCAGGGGGGTTCACCCCTCCACTTT.

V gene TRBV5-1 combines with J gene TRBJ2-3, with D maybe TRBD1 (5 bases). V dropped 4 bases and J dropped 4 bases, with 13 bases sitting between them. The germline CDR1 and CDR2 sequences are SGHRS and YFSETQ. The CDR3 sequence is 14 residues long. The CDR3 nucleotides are TGCGCCAGCAGCCCAGAGTTGACAGCAGATACGCAGTATTTT. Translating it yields CASSPELTADTQYF.

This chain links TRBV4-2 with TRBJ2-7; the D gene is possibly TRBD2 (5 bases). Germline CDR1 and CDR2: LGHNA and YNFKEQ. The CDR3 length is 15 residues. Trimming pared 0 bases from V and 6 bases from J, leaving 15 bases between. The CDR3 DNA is TGTGCCAGCAGCCAAGATCTCCCGGGAACAACCGAGCAGTACTTC. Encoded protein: CASSQDLPGTTEQYF.

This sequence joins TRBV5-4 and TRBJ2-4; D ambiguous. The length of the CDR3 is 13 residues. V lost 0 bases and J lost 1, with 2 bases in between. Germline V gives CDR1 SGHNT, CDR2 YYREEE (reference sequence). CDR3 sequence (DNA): TGTGCCAGCAGCTTGGCGGCCAAAAACATTCAGTACTTC. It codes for CASSLAAKNIQYF. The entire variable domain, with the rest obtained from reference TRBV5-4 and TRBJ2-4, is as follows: ETGVTQSPTHLIKTRGQQVTLRCSSQSGHNTVSWYQQALGQGPQFIFQYYREEENGRGNFPPRFSGLQFPNYSSELNVNALELDDSALYLCASSLAAKNIQYFGAGTRLSVL.

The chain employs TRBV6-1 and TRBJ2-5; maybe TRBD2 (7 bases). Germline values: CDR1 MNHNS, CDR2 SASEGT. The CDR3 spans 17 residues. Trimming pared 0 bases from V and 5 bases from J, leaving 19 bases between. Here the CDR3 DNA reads TGTGCCAGCAGTGAAGCATTCAGGGGTGTGGGAGGGGAGACCCAGTACTTC. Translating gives CASSEAFRGVGGETQYF.

The CDR3 here is CAISGGQRTDTQYF. DNA for the CDR3: TGTGCCATCAGTGGGGGGCAGCGCACAGATACGCAGTATTTT. The V gene is TRBV10-3, the J gene TRBJ2-3; weak D call: TRBD1 (6 bases). Germline assignment: CDR1 ENHRY and CDR2 SYGVKD. The CDR3 is made up of 14 amino acids. Trimming removed 4 bases at V and 1 base at J, with 9 bases between.

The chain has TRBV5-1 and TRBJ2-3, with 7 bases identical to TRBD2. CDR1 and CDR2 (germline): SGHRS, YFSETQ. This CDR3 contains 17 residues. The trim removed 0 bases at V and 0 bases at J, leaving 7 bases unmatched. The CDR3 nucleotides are TGCGCCAGCAGCTTGGGGGGAGGGAGCGGAAGCACAGATACGCAGTATTTT. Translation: CASSLGGGSGSTDTQYF.

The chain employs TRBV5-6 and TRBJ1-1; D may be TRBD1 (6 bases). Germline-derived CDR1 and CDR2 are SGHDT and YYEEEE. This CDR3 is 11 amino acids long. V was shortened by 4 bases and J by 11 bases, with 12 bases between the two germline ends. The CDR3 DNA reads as TGTGCCAGCAGCGTCAGGGGTCTCGCTTTCTTT. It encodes CASSVRGLAFF.

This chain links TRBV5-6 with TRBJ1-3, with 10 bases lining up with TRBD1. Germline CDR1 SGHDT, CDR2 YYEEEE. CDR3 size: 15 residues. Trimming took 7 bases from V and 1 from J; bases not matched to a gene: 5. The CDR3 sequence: CASGWTGGSGNTIYF. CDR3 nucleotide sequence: TGTGCCAGCGGTTGGACAGGGGGATCTGGAAACACCATATATTTT.

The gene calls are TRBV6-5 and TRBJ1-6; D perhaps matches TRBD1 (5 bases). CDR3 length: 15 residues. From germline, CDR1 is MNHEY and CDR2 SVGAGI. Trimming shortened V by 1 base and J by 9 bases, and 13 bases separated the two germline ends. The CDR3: CASSYFGDQGSPLHF. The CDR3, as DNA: TGTGCCAGCAGTTACTTTGGGGATCAGGGTTCACCCCTCCACTTT.